Included here is one TCR beta chain sequence, with context. What it binds is unknown. TCRdb called the 5' RACE reads again in MiXCR, with one record for every CDR3 protein. The data contain some 440,000 distinct CDR3 sequences, 20% to 25% of them seen just once; the ten biggest clones take up 9.5% to 15%. The entry originates in a study of T-cell memory formation after mild COVID-19. Study conclusions and caveats: Largely, contracting CD4+ clones fell within CM and EM, and contracting CD8+ clones within EMRA.

Looked up from germline, CDR1 is SQVTM and CDR2 is ANQGSEA. The CDR3 loop spans 13 amino acids. V was pared by 5 bases and J by 5 bases, with 7 bases of the junction left unmatched. The TCR was taken from an adult woman who had mild COVID-19 (a few samples of this study predate the infection). Cell type and time point are not known. Source material: PBMCs or a T cell subset sorted from them (not recorded which). The gene calls are TRBV29-1 and TRBJ1-2, with 8 bases matching TRBD1. Here the CDR3 reads CSVPQGAGYGYTF. The CDR3 region has the DNA TGCAGCGTTCCGCAGGGGGCTGGGTATGGCTACACCTTC.